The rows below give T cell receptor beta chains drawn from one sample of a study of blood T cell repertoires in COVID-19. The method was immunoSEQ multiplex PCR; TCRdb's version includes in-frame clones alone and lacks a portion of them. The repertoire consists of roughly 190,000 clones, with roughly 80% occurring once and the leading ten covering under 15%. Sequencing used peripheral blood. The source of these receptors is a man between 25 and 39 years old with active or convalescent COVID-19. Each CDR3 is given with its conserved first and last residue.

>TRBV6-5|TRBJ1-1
CASSPFRTTNTEAFF
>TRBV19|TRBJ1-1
CASSTGHPTEAFF
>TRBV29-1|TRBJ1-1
CSVESQGSRDTEAFF
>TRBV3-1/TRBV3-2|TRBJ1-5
CASSQGGTASNQPQHF
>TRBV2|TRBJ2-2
CASTNRNTGELFF
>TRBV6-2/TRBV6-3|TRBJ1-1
CASSYLARQGVANTEAFF
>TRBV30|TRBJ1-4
CAWNGATNEKLFF
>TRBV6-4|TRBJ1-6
CASSDSGQNSPLHF
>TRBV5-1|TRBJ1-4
CASSLGEGATNEKLFF
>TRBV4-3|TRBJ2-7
CASSQEGGYEQYF
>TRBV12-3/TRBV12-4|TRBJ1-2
CASSFGTDGGYTF
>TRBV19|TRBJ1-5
CASSRLGGNQPQHF
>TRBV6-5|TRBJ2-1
CASSYTKRNEQFF
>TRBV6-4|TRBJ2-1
CASSAPGQGLDEQFF
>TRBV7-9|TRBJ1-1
CASSSRQDRAEAFF
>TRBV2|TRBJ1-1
CASSDGGRNTEAFF
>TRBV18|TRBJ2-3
CASSSTSGSTDTQYF
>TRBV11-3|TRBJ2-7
CASSFWTRVPSEQYF
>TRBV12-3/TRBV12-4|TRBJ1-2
CASSLASGYTF
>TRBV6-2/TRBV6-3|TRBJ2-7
CASSSSQGAPYEQYF
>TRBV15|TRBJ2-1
CATSTGQFSYNEQFF
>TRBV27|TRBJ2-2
CASSSTSGRNTGELFF
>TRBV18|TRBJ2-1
CASSPGREKNEQFF
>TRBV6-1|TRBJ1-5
CASSEVGTEIYSNQPQHF
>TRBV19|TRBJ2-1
CASSISGGAYNEQFF
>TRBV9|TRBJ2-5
CASSVVLGVGTQYF
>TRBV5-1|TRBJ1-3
CASSLGVSGNTIYF
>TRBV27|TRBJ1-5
CASSLGQGARQPQHF
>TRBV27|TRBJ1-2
CASSSSRQFYGYTF
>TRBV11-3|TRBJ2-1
CASSPAYNEQFF
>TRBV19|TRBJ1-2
CASSRGGAVANYGYTF
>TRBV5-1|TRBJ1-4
CASSSWLNEKLFF
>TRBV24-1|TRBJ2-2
CATSDDRDTGELFF
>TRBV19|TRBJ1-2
CASNRGTDTNYGYTF
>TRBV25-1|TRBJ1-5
CASSGNRGSNQPQHF
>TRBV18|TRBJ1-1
CASSPIRGQGVDTEAFF
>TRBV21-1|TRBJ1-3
CASSKAPRRKTGNTIYF
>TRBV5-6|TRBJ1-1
CASGLGFRGMSTEAFF
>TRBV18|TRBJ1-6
CASSTSGDSPLHF
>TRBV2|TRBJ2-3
CASSGRSESSTDTQYF
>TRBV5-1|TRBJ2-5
CASSLLAGGRGETQYF
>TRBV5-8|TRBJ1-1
CASSFFGTGVNTEAFF
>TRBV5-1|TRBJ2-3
CASSSGGENWDTQYF
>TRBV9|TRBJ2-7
CASSVGAGGLDEQYF
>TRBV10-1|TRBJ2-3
CASSTSGNADTQYF
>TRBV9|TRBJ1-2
CASNGAGGTTNYGYTF
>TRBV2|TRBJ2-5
CASSEALAGGLTQYF
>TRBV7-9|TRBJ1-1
CASSPSGVNTEAFF
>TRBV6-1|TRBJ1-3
CASSEAWGTTSGNTIYF
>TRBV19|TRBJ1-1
CASSIDLFRAAFF
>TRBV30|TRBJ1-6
CACQRMRSPLHF
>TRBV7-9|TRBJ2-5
CASSSRIGTGKETQYF
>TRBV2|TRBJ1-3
CASSLQGAGGNTIYF
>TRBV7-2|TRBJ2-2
CASSLSPDRVTGELFF